The 9 T cell receptor beta chains presented below share a single source sample, sequenced in a study of glioma-infiltrating T cells (dated by TCRdb to the mid-2010s). Data came from an Illumina MiSeq. TCR alpha and beta CDR3 regions were amplified with the iRepertoire nested amplicon-rescue multiplex PCR (arm-PCR) platform from RNA. TCRdb itself trimmed the public reads at Q25 with fastp, ran MiXCR and retained productive beta chains. Rows are unified per CDR3 protein, each entry keeping the most common DNA and genes. Counted in this sample were about 410,000 distinct CDR3 sequences; roughly two fifths of them appeared once. Of the sample, around 12% is held by the ten largest clones. The sample was glioma tissue, nonneoplastic brain tissue, or PBMCs (not recorded which). These receptors all come from a human donor with low-grade glioma or glioblastoma, undergoing nonglioma brain surgery, or in good health (not recorded which).

This chain uses TRBV14 with TRBJ2-7, with D unclear. V was pared by 3 bases and J by 3 bases, with 12 bases between. Per the germline V gene, CDR1 is SGHDN and CDR2 is FVKESK. The CDR3 length is 14 residues. The CDR3 DNA is TGTGCCAGCAGCCATTTCGTGAGCTTCTACGAGCAGTACTTC. Translating it yields CASSHFVSFYEQYF.

This clonotype was found a few times. The J gene is TRBJ2-2, the V gene TRBV2; D is unresolved. The CDR3 consists of 13 residues. Trimming pared 1 base from V and 1 base from J, leaving 1 base between. Germline CDR1 is SNHLY and CDR2 is FYNNEI. CDR3: CASSEGNTGELFF. Written as DNA, the CDR3 is TGTGCCAGCAGTGAAGGGAACACCGGGGAGCTGTTTTTT.

Note on this clonotype: A much larger clone differs from this one at a single base, so this may be a read error. The chain recombines TRBV25-1 with TRBJ1-1, with D unclear. CDR1 is MGHDK and CDR2 is SYGVNS in the germline V gene. This CDR3 comprises 14 residues. The CDR3 DNA sequence: TGTGCCAGCAGTGAAACAACTAGTGGCACTGAAGCTTCCTTT. Encoded protein: CASSETTSGTEASF.

This clonotype was seen ten or more times. J is TRBJ1-1 and V is TRBV6-2 or TRBV6-3, with unresolved D. From germline, CDR1 is MNHEY and CDR2 SVGEGT. The CDR3 covers 13 residues. V shed 2 bases and J shed 3 bases, with 7 bases lying between them. The DNA of the CDR3 is TGTGCCAGCAGTTACGGGAGGTACACTGAAGCTTTCTTT. It translates to CASSYGRYTEAFF.

The chain uses TRBV18 and TRBJ1-5; a possible D gene is TRBD1 (6 bases). This CDR3 has 15 residues. Germline V CDR1 and CDR2: KGHSH, LQKENI. Trimming removed 5 bases from V and 3 bases from J, with 14 bases in between. The CDR3 protein is CASSASGQPNQPQHF. The CDR3 DNA follows: TGTGCCAGCTCAGCCAGCGGACAGCCCAATCAGCCCCAGCATTTT.

This clonotype was seen only a few times. This sequence joins TRBV24-1 and TRBJ2-1, with TRBD2 as a possible D gene (5 bases). Per the germline V gene, CDR1 is KGHDR and CDR2 is SFDVKD. The CDR3 runs 15 residues. V lost 0 bases to trimming and J lost 3 bases, with 8 bases between them. CDR3 sequence (DNA): TGTGCCACCAGTGATTTGGACGGGAACTACAATGAGCAGTTCTTC. It is translated as CATSDLDGNYNEQFF.

In DNA form, the CDR3 reads TGTGCCAGCAGCCCCACTAGCGGGAGGGCCAACGTCCTGACTTTC. Its translation: CASSPTSGRANVLTF. The V call is TRBV7-9, the J call TRBJ2-6, with 10 bases lining up with TRBD2. Germline values: CDR1 SEHNR, CDR2 FQNEAQ (reference sequence). This CDR3 has 15 amino acids. V lost 5 bases, J lost 5 bases, and 3 bases stayed unmatched.

The chain recombines TRBV28 with TRBJ1-5; 8 bases match TRBD1. After removal of 5 bases from V and 3 bases from J, the junction contained 15 bases not matched to a gene. The CDR3 runs 18 residues. Per germline, CDR1 MDHEN and CDR2 SYDVKM. In DNA, the CDR3 is TGTGCCAGCAGTCCGAAAGGCTACGGGACAGGTGCCAATCAGCCCCAGCATTTT. Amino acid sequence: CASSPKGYGTGANQPQHF.

This clonotype was recorded many times. The chain couples TRBV6-1 to TRBJ2-1, with 7 bases that match TRBD2. The trim removed 7 bases at V and 8 bases at J, leaving 2 bases unmatched. The CDR3 has 11 residues. The germline V gene has CDR1 MNHNS and CDR2 SASEGT. The CDR3 nucleotides are TGTGCCAGCATCCTAGCGGATGAGCAGTTCTTC. Translated, it gives CASILADEQFF.